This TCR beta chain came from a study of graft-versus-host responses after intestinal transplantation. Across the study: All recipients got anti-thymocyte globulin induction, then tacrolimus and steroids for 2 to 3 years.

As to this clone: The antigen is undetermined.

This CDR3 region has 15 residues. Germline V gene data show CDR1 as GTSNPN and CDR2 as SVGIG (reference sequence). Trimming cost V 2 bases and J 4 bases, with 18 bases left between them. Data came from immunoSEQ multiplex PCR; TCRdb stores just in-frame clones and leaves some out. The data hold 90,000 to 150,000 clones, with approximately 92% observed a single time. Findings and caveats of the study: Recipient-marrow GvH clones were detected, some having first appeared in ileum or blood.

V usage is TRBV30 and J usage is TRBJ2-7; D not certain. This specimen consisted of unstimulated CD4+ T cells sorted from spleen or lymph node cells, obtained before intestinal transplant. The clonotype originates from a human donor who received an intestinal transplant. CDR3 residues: CAWSLVGNPDYEQYF. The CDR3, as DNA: TGTGCCTGGAGTTTAGTAGGGAACCCAGATTACGAGCAGTACTTC. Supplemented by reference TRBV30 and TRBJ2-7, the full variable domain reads SQTIHQWPATLVQPVGSPLSLECTVEGTSNPNLYWYRQAAGRGLQLLFYSVGIGQISSEVPQNLSASRPQDRQFILSSKKLLLSDSGFYLCAWSLVGNPDYEQYFGPGTRLTVT.